This T cell receptor beta chain came from a study of shared clonotypes between healthy human individuals. Study-level findings and limits: Generally, naive subsets (rather than memory subsets) showed larger estimated richness.

Naive CD8 cells comprised CD45RO-negative, CCR7-positively selected cells, excluding terminally differentiated effector memory CD45RA+ cells. Methods used by the authors: Filtering differed, since immunoSEQ gave only junction sequences and no quality scores. Produced via immunoSEQ multiplex PCR; TCRdb's table is partial and in-frame only. V and J calls and clone size follow that table, whereas D and trimming were derived from the DNA. This sample has millions of clones, with just under 95% found just once. Turning to this clone: Its specificity is unknown.

The germline gives CDR1 SGHDN, CDR2 FVKESK. V lost 0 bases, J lost 2 bases, and 5 bases lay in between. This CDR3 is built from 13 residues. The receptor was derived from a man between 18 and 29 years old in good health. The sequenced material came from naive CD8+ T cells sorted from blood. V gene TRBV14 combines with J gene TRBJ2-7; D call uncertain. CDR3 residues: CASSQETTYEQYF. The DNA of the CDR3 is TGTGCCAGCAGCCAAGAAACTACCTACGAGCAGTACTTC.